The 10 T cell receptor beta chains presented below share a single source sample, sequenced in a study of Graves' ophthalmopathy and Graves' hyperthyroidism. The authors amplified TCR beta CDR3 regions from RNA transcripts. HTBI primers primed a first-round RT-PCR, and a second-round multiplex PCR followed. Each CDR3 protein is one row after TCRdb ran MiXCR on the multiplex PCR reads. This table holds about 1.2 million distinct CDR3 sequences, approximately 35% found once. The sequenced sample was peripheral blood or thyroid tissue (not recorded which). These receptors originate from an adult man with Graves' hyperthyroidism.

This clonotype was detected ten times or more. J is TRBJ2-5 and V is TRBV9; the D is unclear. Deletions cut 0 bases from V and 2 bases from J, with 8 bases between. The CDR3 sequence is 14 residues long. Germline V gives CDR1 SGDLS, CDR2 YYNGEE. The CDR3 coding sequence is TGTGCCAGCAGCGTAGGTGTAGGGCAAGAGACCCAGTACTTC. Encoded protein: CASSVGVGQETQYF.

The rearrangement uses TRBV4-1 and TRBJ1-5; TRBD1 matches at 8 bases. This CDR3 comprises 15 residues. Germline V gene lookup returns CDR1 MGHRA and CDR2 YSYEKL. V was pared by 3 bases and J by 5 bases, with 6 bases of the junction left unmatched. The CDR3 nucleotides are TGCGCCAGCAGCCAGGCCGGACAGGGTTATCAGCCCCAGCATTTT. Its translation is CASSQAGQGYQPQHF.

This clonotype was detected many times. The chain has TRBV10-2 and TRBJ1-2, with D tentatively TRBD1 (5 bases). Germline CDR1 is WSHSY and CDR2 is SAAADI. Trimming took 1 base from V and 2 from J, leaving 8 bases between them. The CDR3 is 14 amino acids. As DNA, the CDR3 is TGCGCCAGCAGTGAGTATGGGGGGAACTATGGCTACACCTTC. Amino acids: CASSEYGGNYGYTF.

Many counts were recorded for this clonotype. The chain has TRBV19 and TRBJ2-7; D uncertain. CDR1 is LNHDA and CDR2 is SQIVND in the germline V gene (reference sequence). V lost 3 bases, J lost 3 bases, and 12 bases lay in between. The CDR3 is 14 residues long. Here the CDR3 DNA reads TGTGCCAGTAGTATGGTAGGTGGAAGCTACGAGCAGTACTTC. Amino acid sequence: CASSMVGGSYEQYF.

Comments on this clonotype: The CDR3 carries no conserved terminal phenylalanine or tryptophan, so it likely arises from a read error. The rearrangement links TRBV7-2 to TRBJ1-5; D perhaps matches TRBD1 (6 bases). The CDR3 is 16 amino acids. Germline V gives CDR1 SGHTA, CDR2 FQGNSA. V lost 8 bases and J 0 bases, leaving 17 bases between the germline ends. The CDR3 sequence: CASGPRGGNSNQPQHL. The CDR3 DNA is TGTGCCAGCGGCCCAAGGGGGGGAAATAGCAATCAGCCCCAGCATCTT.

There are a few counts of this clonotype. This rearrangement joins TRBV7-6 to TRBJ1-5, with a possible D match to TRBD1 (6 bases). Trimming removed 10 bases from V and 2 bases from J, with 21 bases in between. The length of the CDR3 is 16 residues. Germline lookup yields CDR1 SGHVS and CDR2 FNYEAQ. CDR3 sequence reads: CAITQGGGAGNQPQHF. As DNA, the CDR3 is TGTGCCATCACCCAGGGAGGGGGGGCGGGCAATCAGCCCCAGCATTTT.

This clonotype came up many times. The chain is built from TRBV20-1 and TRBJ1-4, with D possibly matching TRBD1 (5 bases). The ends were cut back, 6 bases at V and 8 bases at J, with 13 bases in the middle. The CDR3 consists of 12 residues. The germline V gene has CDR1 DFQATT and CDR2 SNEGSKA (reference sequence). CDR3 sequence: CSAPGRAEKLFF. For the CDR3, the DNA is TGCAGTGCCCCGGGACGGGCGGAAAAACTGTTTTTT.

V and J are TRBV28 and TRBJ1-4; D is unclear. V was shortened by 2 bases and J by 6 bases, with 16 bases between the two germline ends. The CDR3 length is 16 residues. Germline lookup yields CDR1 MDHEN and CDR2 SYDVKM. The CDR3 DNA is TGTGCCAGCAGTTTAGTGGTTTGGCAGAGCGATGAAAAACTGTTTTTT. It specifies CASSLVVWQSDEKLFF.

This clonotype came up many times. This rearrangement joins TRBV7-2 to TRBJ2-6; D call uncertain. CDR1 and CDR2 from the germline V gene are SGHTA and FQGNSA. This CDR3 is 15 amino acids long. Deletions cut 0 bases from V and 4 bases from J, with 7 bases between. The CDR3 nucleotides read TGTGCCAGCAGCTTAGCAGGTTTCGGGGCCAACGTCCTGACTTTC. Amino acids: CASSLAGFGANVLTF.

This clonotype rates as medium-sized (0.01 to 0.1%). The rearrangement uses TRBV29-1 and TRBJ1-4; no firm D call. CDR3 length: 10 residues. Trimming left V 6 bases short and J 7 bases short, with 6 bases between. Germline assignment: CDR1 SQVTM and CDR2 ANQGSEA. CDR3 loop: CSVYSEKLFF. CDR3 sequence (DNA): TGCAGCGTATACAGTGAAAAACTGTTTTTT.